This TCR beta chain stems from a study of shared clonotypes between healthy human individuals. Overall study context: Researchers assigned three CD4 naive, three CD4 memory, two CD8 naive and one CD8 memory plate to each donor.

V lost 1 base and J lost 7, with 12 bases in between. The CDR3 has 14 residues. Germline V gene sequence: CDR1 SGHNT, CDR2 YENEEA. In the case of this clone: What it recognizes is unknown.

Findings and limits, study-wide: Non-shared clonotypes displayed generation probabilities falling below those of clonotypes present in all four donors.

The authors split each subset's genomic DNA evenly across several immunoSEQ plates. TCRdb's copy holds only in-frame clones and misses some; the assay was immunoSEQ multiplex PCR. The sample carries 1.6 million or so clones, about 98.5% recorded once. Into CD45RA+ naive and CD45RA-negative memory subsets, the CD4+ cells were split. This chain connects TRBV11-3 to TRBJ2-3, with D perhaps matching TRBD1 or TRBD2 (6 bases each). The sequence came from a man younger than 45 in good health. The specimen was naive CD4+ T cells sorted from blood. Subset described: CD45RA+ positively selected. The CDR3 loop is CASSLGGAQHTQYF. The DNA of the CDR3 is TGTGCCAGCAGCTTAGGGGGGGCTCAGCATACGCAGTATTTT.